The 18 T cell receptor beta chains below come from one sample, sequenced in a study of cytomegalovirus exposure and HLA in healthy donors. The PCR had 60 Vbeta and 13 Jbeta primers. The repertoire was sequenced with immunoSEQ multiplex PCR; TCRdb's copy has only in-frame clones and lacks some. The listing records 130,000 or so clones. Sequenced: PBMCs. Every receptor here comes from a woman aged 55-69 years in good health and CMV-seronegative.

The CDR3 region has the DNA TGTGCCATCAGTCCCTATAGCGGGGGGGTCACAGATACGCAGTATTTT. Its protein is CAISPYSGGVTDTQYF. The chain employs TRBV10-3 and TRBJ2-3; 11 bases line up with TRBD2. CDR1 is ENHRY and CDR2 is SYGVKD in the germline V gene. The trim removed 5 bases at V and 2 bases at J, leaving 6 bases unmatched. The CDR3 sequence is 16 residues long.

The V gene is TRBV7-8, the J gene TRBJ2-1; D remains ambiguous. Germline CDR1 reads SGHVS; CDR2 reads FQNEAQ. The V gene lost 2 bases and the J gene lost 6 bases, with 5 bases spanning the gap. This CDR3 spans 12 amino acids. The CDR3 reads CASSLYINEQFF. The DNA for the CDR3 is TGTGCCAGCAGCTTATATATCAATGAGCAGTTCTTC.

The chain joins TRBV6-5 to TRBJ1-5; possible D gene TRBD1, 5 bases. This CDR3 has 13 residues. In germline, CDR1 is MNHEY, CDR2 SVGAGI. The germline V and J ends were trimmed by 10 bases and 11 bases, with 21 bases remaining between them. The CDR3 DNA follows: TGTGCCAACAGCCCCCCGGGGGGGTGGGCCCAGCATTTT. Translation gives CANSPPGGWAQHF.

V is TRBV4-1 and J is TRBJ2-7, with 15 bases identical to TRBD2. Germline V gene lookup returns CDR1 MGHRA and CDR2 YSYEKL. Trimming took 5 bases from V and 6 from J; bases not matched to a gene: 11. The CDR3 totals 17 residues. The CDR3 loop reads CASSAGLAGGPSSEQYF. For the CDR3, the DNA is TGCGCCAGCAGCGCCGGACTAGCGGGGGGGCCTTCGTCCGAGCAGTACTTC.

The rearrangement uses TRBV7-2 and TRBJ1-2, with TRBD1 matching 7 bases. From germline, CDR1 is SGHTA and CDR2 FQGNSA. There are 15 residues in the CDR3. The V and J ends lost 1 base and 7 bases, in that order; junction bases with no gene match: 9. CDR3 nucleotides: TGTGCCAGCAGCTTAGGCGGGACAGCTTCTCGTGGCTACACCTTC. Protein sequence: CASSLGGTASRGYTF.

This rearrangement joins TRBV7-8 to TRBJ2-7; tentative D call: TRBD1 (5 bases). Trimming took off 1 base at V and 5 bases at J, with 9 bases between the two ends. This CDR3 comprises 13 residues. Germline-derived CDR1 and CDR2 are SGHVS and FQNEAQ. CDR3 nucleotide sequence: TGTGCCAGCAGCTTAGTGGGCAGGGACGAGCAGTACTTC. This translates into CASSLVGRDEQYF.

The chain couples TRBV28 to TRBJ2-7, with a weak D call TRBD2 (6 bases). The V end lost 1 base, the J end lost 9 bases, and 16 bases lay between the germline ends. CDR3 length equals 14 residues. Germline-derived CDR1 and CDR2 are MDHEN and SYDVKM. Here the CDR3 reads CASSLSGGATSQYF. In nucleotides, the CDR3 is TGTGCCAGCAGTTTATCCGGCGGGGCAACTTCGCAGTACTTC.

V is TRBV5-4 and J is TRBJ2-3; 12 bases map to TRBD2. Germline-derived CDR1 and CDR2 are SGHNT and YYREEE (reference sequence). With V trimmed by 3 bases and J by 2 bases, 7 bases remained unmatched. The CDR3 sequence is 17 residues long. The chain's CDR3 is CASSYGLAGTLTDTQYF. The CDR3 nucleotides read TGTGCCAGCAGCTACGGACTAGCGGGGACCCTCACAGATACGCAGTATTTT.

The chain has TRBV10-3 and TRBJ1-5; no clear D gene. The germline V gene has CDR1 ENHRY and CDR2 SYGVKD. V was cut by 5 bases and J by 3 bases, with 8 bases left in between. There are 13 residues in the CDR3. The CDR3 loop is CAISISLNQPQHF. The CDR3 bases are TGTGCCATCAGTATATCCCTCAATCAGCCCCAGCATTTT.

The rearrangement joins TRBV27 to TRBJ2-7; D perhaps matches TRBD1 (8 bases). Germline assignment: CDR1 MNHEY and CDR2 SMNVEV (reference sequence). V was clipped by 3 bases and J by 7 bases, with 22 bases between them. This CDR3 is 16 amino acids long. CDR3 sequence: CASSLSGDRRGREQYF. The CDR3 coding sequence is TGTGCCAGCAGTTTGAGCGGGGACAGGAGGGGTCGGGAGCAGTACTTC.

Points on this clone: The same CDR3 arises from other DNA sequences in this sample as well. J is TRBJ1-1 and V is TRBV6-5, with 8 bases matching TRBD1. The CDR3 is 15 amino acids. With V trimmed by 3 bases and J by 0 bases, 3 bases remained unmatched. Germline values: CDR1 MNHEY, CDR2 SVGAGI. CDR3 loop: CASSYSGQVNTEAFF. The DNA of the CDR3 is TGTGCCAGCAGTTATTCGGGACAGGTGAACACTGAAGCTTTCTTT.

V usage is TRBV10-3 and J usage is TRBJ1-1; D may be TRBD1 (5 bases). Germline lookup yields CDR1 ENHRY and CDR2 SYGVKD. Trimming shortened V by 1 base and J by 0 bases, and 15 bases separated the two germline ends. The CDR3 is 17 amino acids. In nucleotides, the CDR3 is TGTGCCATCAGTGAGTTGAGGCGGGGGAACATGAACACTGAAGCTTTCTTT. Amino acids: CAISELRRGNMNTEAFF.

The V and J genes are TRBV7-2 and TRBJ1-1; no clear D gene. CDR3 length: 12 residues. Germline assignment: CDR1 SGHTA and CDR2 FQGNSA. Trimming removed 7 bases from V and 6 bases from J, with 12 bases in between. CDR3 sequence reads: CASMGDYPEAFF. The CDR3 nucleotides read TGTGCCAGCATGGGTGACTACCCTGAAGCTTTCTTT.

V is TRBV4-1 and J is TRBJ2-4; TRBD1 matches 9 bases. The germline gives CDR1 MGHRA, CDR2 YSYEKL. Unmatched junction bases numbered 7, after V lost 1 base and J lost 0 bases. The CDR3 has 18 amino acids. The CDR3 sequence is CASSQGTGDVLAKNIQYF. CDR3 DNA sequence: TGCGCCAGCAGCCAAGGGACAGGGGATGTGTTAGCCAAAAACATTCAGTACTTC.

The chain couples TRBV5-1 to TRBJ2-3, with TRBD2 matching over 10 bases. The CDR3 has 19 residues. Losses at the gene ends were 4 bases for V and 6 bases for J; bases not matched to a gene: 20. The germline V gene has CDR1 SGHRS and CDR2 YFSETQ. The CDR3: CASSRVRWLAGVLEDTQYF. Here the CDR3 DNA reads TGCGCCAGCAGCCGGGTAAGGTGGCTAGCGGGAGTCCTTGAGGATACGCAGTATTTT.

J is TRBJ2-7 and V is TRBV6-1, with 8 bases aligning to TRBD1. This CDR3 spans 13 amino acids. V lost 8 bases to trimming and J lost 3 bases; unmatched junction nucleotides: 6. The germline gives CDR1 MNHNS, CDR2 SASEGT. The chain's CDR3 is CASLPGTGYEQYF. The CDR3 DNA reads TGTGCCAGCCTCCCCGGGACAGGCTACGAGCAGTACTTC.

The chain carries TRBV14 and TRBJ1-6; D is uncertain. CDR3 length: 13 residues. V was cut by 4 bases and J by 15 bases, with 16 bases left in between. Germline CDR1 SGHDN, CDR2 FVKESK. CDR3 DNA sequence: TGTGCCAGCAGCCCGCAGGAAAACCTGAGCCTCCACTTT. Its translation is CASSPQENLSLHF.

J is TRBJ2-5 and V is TRBV28, with D possibly TRBD1 on 6 matching bases. This CDR3 has 14 residues. The V and J ends lost 6 bases and 4 bases respectively, with 15 bases between them. The V gene's germline CDR1 is MDHEN and CDR2 SYDVKM. CDR3 DNA sequence: TGTGCCAGCAGCCAGGGGAGCCGGACAGAGACCCAGTACTTC. Its protein product is CASSQGSRTETQYF. The variable domain in full, completed from reference TRBV28 and TRBJ2-5, reads DVKVTQSSRYLVKRTGEKVFLECVQDMDHENMFWYRQDPGLGLRLIYFSYDVKMKEKGDIPEGYSVSREKKERFSLILESASTNQTSMYLCASSQGSRTETQYFGPGTRLLVL.